This TCR beta chain was profiled in a study of patients and donors after allogeneic stem cell transplantation. TCRdb ran MiXCR on the RT-PCR reads and lists one entry per CDR3 protein. This table holds tens of thousands of distinct CDR3 sequences, about 25% found once. The germline V gene has CDR1 SGHTA and CDR2 FQGNSA. The CDR3 runs to 17 residues. After removal of 5 bases from V and 4 bases from J, the junction contained 15 bases not matched to a gene. The table lists this clonotype with a few counts. The TCR sequence derives from a human donor who was either an allogeneic HSCT recipient or a stem cell or donor lymphocyte infusion donor (not recorded which). It is not recorded whose cells these are; they may come from a transplant donor. This chain joins TRBV7-2 and TRBJ1-1; 8 bases match TRBD1. The sequencing sample was made of blood, either unsorted or a sorted T cell fraction (not recorded which). CDR3 nucleotides: TGTGCCAGCAGCCCCTCCAGGGGGCCCCGCCTAGGCACTGAAGCTTTCTTT. It translates to CASSPSRGPRLGTEAFF.